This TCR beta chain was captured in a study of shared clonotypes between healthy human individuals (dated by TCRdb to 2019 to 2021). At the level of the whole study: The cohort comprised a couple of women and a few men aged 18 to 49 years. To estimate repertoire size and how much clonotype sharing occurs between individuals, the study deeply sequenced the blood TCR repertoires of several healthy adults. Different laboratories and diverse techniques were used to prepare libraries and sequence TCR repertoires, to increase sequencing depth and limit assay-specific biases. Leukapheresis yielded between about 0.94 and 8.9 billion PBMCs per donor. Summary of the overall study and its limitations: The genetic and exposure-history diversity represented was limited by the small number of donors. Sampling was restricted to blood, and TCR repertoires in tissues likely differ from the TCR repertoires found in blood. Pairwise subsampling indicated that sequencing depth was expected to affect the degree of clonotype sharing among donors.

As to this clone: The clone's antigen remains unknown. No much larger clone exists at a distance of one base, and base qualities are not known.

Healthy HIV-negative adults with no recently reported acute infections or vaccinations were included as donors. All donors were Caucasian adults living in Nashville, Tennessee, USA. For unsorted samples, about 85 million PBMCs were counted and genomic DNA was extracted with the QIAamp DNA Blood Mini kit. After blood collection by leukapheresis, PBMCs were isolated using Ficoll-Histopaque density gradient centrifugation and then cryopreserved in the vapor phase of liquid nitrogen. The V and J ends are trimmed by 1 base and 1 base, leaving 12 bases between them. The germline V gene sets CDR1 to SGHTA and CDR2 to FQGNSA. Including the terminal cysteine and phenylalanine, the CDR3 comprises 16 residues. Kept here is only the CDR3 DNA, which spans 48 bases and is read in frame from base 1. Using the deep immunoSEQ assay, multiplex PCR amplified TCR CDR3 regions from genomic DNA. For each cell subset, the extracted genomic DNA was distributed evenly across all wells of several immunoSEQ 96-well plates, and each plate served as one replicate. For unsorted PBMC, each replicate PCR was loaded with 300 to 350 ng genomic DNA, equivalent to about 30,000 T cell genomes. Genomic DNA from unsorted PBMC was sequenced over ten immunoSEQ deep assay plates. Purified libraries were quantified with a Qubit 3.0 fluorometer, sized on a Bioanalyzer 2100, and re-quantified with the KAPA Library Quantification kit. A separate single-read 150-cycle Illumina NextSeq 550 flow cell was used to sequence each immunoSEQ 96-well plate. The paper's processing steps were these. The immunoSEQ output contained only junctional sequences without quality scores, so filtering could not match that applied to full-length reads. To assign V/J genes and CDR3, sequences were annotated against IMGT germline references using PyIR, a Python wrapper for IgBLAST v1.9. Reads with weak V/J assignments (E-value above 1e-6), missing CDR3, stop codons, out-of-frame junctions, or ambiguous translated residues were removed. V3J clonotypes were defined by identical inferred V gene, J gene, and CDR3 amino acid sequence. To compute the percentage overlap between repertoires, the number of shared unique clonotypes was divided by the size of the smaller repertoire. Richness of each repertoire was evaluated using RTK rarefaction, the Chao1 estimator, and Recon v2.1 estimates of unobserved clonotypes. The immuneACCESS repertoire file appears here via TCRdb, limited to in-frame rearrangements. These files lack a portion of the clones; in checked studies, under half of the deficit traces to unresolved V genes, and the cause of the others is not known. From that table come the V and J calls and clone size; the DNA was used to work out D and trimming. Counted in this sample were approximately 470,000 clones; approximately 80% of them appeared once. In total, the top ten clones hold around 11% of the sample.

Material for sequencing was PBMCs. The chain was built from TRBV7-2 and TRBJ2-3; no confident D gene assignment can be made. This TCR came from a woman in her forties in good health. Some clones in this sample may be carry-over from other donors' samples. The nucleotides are TGTGCCAGCAGCTTAGTCTTCTCCCATGGCACAGATACGCAGTATTTT. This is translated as CASSLVFSHGTDTQYF.